This T cell receptor (beta chain) was obtained from a study of blood T cell repertoires in COVID-19. About the research overall: The United States, Italy and Spain were the sources of the acute and convalescent COVID-19 samples. T cells, B-cell-depleted T cells, or PBMCs supplied cDNA or gDNA.

Profiling relied on immunoSEQ multiplex PCR, and the TCRdb table lists in-frame clones only, not all of them. The sample records 250,000 or so clones, 80% to 90% being singletons. The CDR3 length is 15 residues. V lost 2 bases and J lost 5, with 15 bases in between. Germline CDR1 is SGHDN and CDR2 is FVKESK. The sequence came from a woman younger than 45 with acute COVID-19. The sequencing sample was made of PBMCs or T cells enriched from blood (not recorded which). V gene TRBV14 combines with J gene TRBJ2-5, with D possibly TRBD2 on 5 matching bases. This CDR3 is CASSQRGLTGETQYF. The CDR3 DNA reads TGTGCCAGCAGCCAACGCGGGCTAACGGGTGAGACCCAGTACTTC.